Following are 16 T cell receptor beta chains from one sample sequenced in a study of blood T cell repertoires in COVID-19. Using immunoSEQ multiplex PCR, the repertoire was profiled, and TCRdb retains in-frame clones only, with some absent. In the table there are some 50,000 clones, 75% to 90% of which are singletons. Sequences were obtained from peripheral blood. The receptor set was obtained from a human donor in a cohort sampled during active COVID-19.

This clone was found once. V usage is TRBV5-8 and J usage is TRBJ2-7, with D perhaps TRBD1 (5 bases). CDR1 and CDR2 from the germline V gene are SGHTS and YDEGEE. V shed 1 base and J shed 2 bases, with 7 bases lying between them. The CDR3 extends over 13 amino acids. The CDR3 here is CASSLRRAYEQYF. The CDR3 region has the DNA TGTGCCAGCAGCTTGCGCAGGGCCTACGAGCAGTACTTC.

The chain combines TRBV7-2 with TRBJ1-1, with TRBD1 as a possible D gene (6 bases). The CDR3 extends over 14 amino acids. Germline V CDR1 and CDR2: SGHTA, FQGNSA. Trimming cost V 5 bases and J 6 bases, with 16 bases left between them. DNA of the CDR3: TGTGCCAGCAGCCTCGCGGGGGGGCGAGCTGAAGCTTTCTTT. It yields the protein CASSLAGGRAEAFF.

This sequence joins TRBV6-5 and TRBJ1-3; D is undetermined. Between the trimmed V and J ends, which lost 7 bases and 2 bases, there was a span of 9 bases. The CDR3 contains 13 residues. CDR1 MNHEY and CDR2 SVGAGI come from the germline V gene. The CDR3 here is CASTVTAGNTIYF. For the CDR3, the DNA is TGTGCCAGCACGGTCACGGCTGGAAACACCATATATTTT.

This rearrangement joins TRBV30 to TRBJ1-4; D possibly corresponds to TRBD1 (6 bases). Germline CDR1 GTSNPN, CDR2 SVGIG (reference sequence). With 3 bases removed from V and 4 bases from J, the gap between germline ends came to 9 bases. The CDR3 totals 13 residues. The CDR3 sequence: CAWRTGLNEKLFF. CDR3 sequence (DNA): TGTGCCTGGAGGACAGGTCTTAATGAAAAACTGTTTTTT. The full variable domain, in which reference TRBV30 and TRBJ1-4 provide the parts outside the CDR3, is SQTIHQWPATLVQPVGSPLSLECTVEGTSNPNLYWYRQAAGRGLQLLFYSVGIGQISSEVPQNLSASRPQDRQFILSSKKLLLSDSGFYLCAWRTGLNEKLFFGSGTQLSVL.

This chain's CDR3 is CASSDFAGGTDTQYF. For the CDR3, the DNA is TGTGCCAGCAGTGACTTCGCGGGAGGGACAGATACGCAGTATTTT. The chain links TRBV6-4 to TRBJ2-3; TRBD2 aligns across 9 bases. Per the germline V gene, CDR1 is MRHNA and CDR2 is SNTAGT. This CDR3 is built from 15 residues. After removal of 1 base from V and 3 bases from J, the junction contained 2 bases not matched to a gene.

The chain is built from TRBV28 and TRBJ1-4; D might be TRBD1 (6 bases). The CDR3 covers 14 residues. CDR1 MDHEN and CDR2 SYDVKM come from the germline V gene. V lost 3 bases to trimming and J lost 10 bases, with 15 bases between them. The CDR3 sequence is CASSLPGGGGKLFF. The CDR3 bases are TGTGCCAGCAGTTTGCCGGGAGGGGGGGGAAAACTGTTTTTT.

Only a few counts were recorded for this clone. The V gene is TRBV19, the J gene TRBJ1-1, with D unclear. V was shortened by 5 bases and J by 3 bases, with 13 bases between the two germline ends. The CDR3 totals 14 residues. Per germline, CDR1 LNHDA and CDR2 SQIVND (reference sequence). CDR3 DNA sequence: TGTGCCAGTAGTTACAGCCGAGCCCACACTGAAGCTTTCTTT. It translates to CASSYSRAHTEAFF.

The rearrangement links TRBV7-3 to TRBJ2-6; D unresolved. V shed 5 bases and J shed 0 bases, with 8 bases lying between them. The CDR3 contains 15 residues. CDR1 and CDR2 (germline): SGHTA, FQGTGA. CDR3 loop: CASSPQNSGANVLTF. In DNA form, the CDR3 reads TGTGCCAGCAGCCCCCAGAACTCTGGGGCCAACGTCCTGACTTTC.

The CDR3 DNA sequence: TGTGCCAGCAGCGCCTCCGGGACTAGCTCCTACGAGCAGTACTTC. Protein sequence: CASSASGTSSYEQYF. The V gene is TRBV9, the J gene TRBJ2-7; 8 bases agree with TRBD2. Germline CDR1 reads SGDLS; CDR2 reads YYNGEE. The V and J ends lost 3 bases and 0 bases, in that order; junction bases with no gene match: 5. This CDR3 spans 15 amino acids.

The chain is built from TRBV6-1 and TRBJ2-1, with 7 bases that match TRBD2. The V gene end was trimmed by 2 bases and the J gene end by 4 bases; junction bases not matched to a gene: 8. The CDR3 has 16 amino acids. Germline CDR1 and CDR2: MNHNS and SASEGT. CDR3 loop: CASSESLGGTYNEQFF. DNA of the CDR3: TGTGCCAGCAGTGAAAGCTTGGGGGGGACGTACAATGAGCAGTTCTTC.

The chain couples TRBV30 to TRBJ1-2, with D unresolved. V gave up 5 bases and J gave up 1 base, with 17 bases separating them. This CDR3 has 15 amino acids. Germline V lookup: CDR1 GTSNPN, CDR2 SVGIG (reference sequence). The CDR3 coding sequence is TGTGCCTGGCAACGAGGCGAAACGAGTAACTATGGCTACACCTTC. Protein product: CAWQRGETSNYGYTF.

This clone qualifies as medium-sized. The V and J genes are TRBV3-1 (or the pseudogene TRBV3-2) and TRBJ2-7; 7 bases fit TRBD2. J lost 6 bases, V lost 0 bases, and 8 bases had no gene match. The CDR3 loop spans 15 amino acids. Germline V lookup: CDR1 LGHDT, CDR2 YNNKEL (reference sequence). CDR3 bases: TGTGCCAGCAGCCAAGAAACCAGCGGGGCCCCCGAGCAGTACTTC. Translating gives CASSQETSGAPEQYF.

The chain couples TRBV5-5 to TRBJ2-7; the match to TRBD2 covers 7 bases. The CDR3 spans 16 residues. Germline CDR1 is SGHKS and CDR2 is YYEKEE (reference sequence). The J segment lost 3 bases and the V segment lost 3 bases, leaving 12 bases of the junction unmatched. The CDR3 DNA reads as TGTGCCAGCAGCTCCCCGGGGGGAATAACCTACTACGAGCAGTACTTC. Translated: CASSSPGGITYYEQYF.

The J gene is TRBJ2-7, the V gene TRBV6-2 or TRBV6-3; 11 bases line up with TRBD2. Germline trimming cut 2 bases from V and 3 bases from J; bases unmatched to any gene: 0. CDR1 and CDR2 (germline): MNHEY, SVGEGT. The CDR3 has 14 residues. The CDR3 loop reads CASSYTSGSYEQYF. In DNA form, the CDR3 reads TGTGCCAGCAGTTACACTAGCGGGAGCTACGAGCAGTACTTC.

The rearrangement joins TRBV10-3 to TRBJ2-3; 12 positions match TRBD2. The CDR3 loop spans 15 amino acids. V trimming: 5 bases; J trimming: 1 base; junction bases outside the gene matches: 1. Germline V gene data show CDR1 as ENHRY and CDR2 as SYGVKD. The CDR3 DNA follows: TGTGCCATCAGTACTAGCGGGGGGCGCACAGATACGCAGTATTTT. This encodes CAISTSGGRTDTQYF.

The rearrangement uses TRBV18 and TRBJ1-2; no clear D gene. Trimming took 0 bases from V and 4 from J, leaving 9 bases between them. In germline, CDR1 is KGHSH, CDR2 LQKENI. This CDR3 spans 14 amino acids. Here the CDR3 DNA reads TGTGCCAGCTCACCACCCCAGACGGGCTATGGCTACACCTTC. Translation gives CASSPPQTGYGYTF.